This entry concerns a single TCR beta chain. Losses at the gene ends were 6 bases for V and 4 bases for J; bases not matched to a gene: 9. Germline assignment: CDR1 MDHEN and CDR2 SYDVKM. This CDR3 contains 15 residues. TCRdb itself ran the 5' RACE reads through MiXCR, one entry per CDR3 protein. This sample yields a few hundred thousand distinct CDR3 sequences, of which roughly a tenth are seen a single time; approximately 3% belongs to the top ten. This sample was included in a study of T-cell memory formation after mild COVID-19. Turning to the study itself: The study found TCR clusters largely donor specific.

This receptor was taken from a man in his late teens or twenties who had mild COVID-19 (a few samples of this study predate the infection). Cell type and time point are not known. Sequenced input: PBMCs or a T cell subset sorted from them (not recorded which). The chain employs TRBV28 and TRBJ2-1; TRBD1 matches at 7 bases. In DNA, the CDR3 is TGTGCCAGCAGACTATCGGGACAGCTATACAATGAGCAGTTCTTC. Its translation is CASRLSGQLYNEQFF. Full variable domain (outside the CDR3, taken from reference TRBV28 and TRBJ2-1): DVKVTQSSRYLVKRTGEKVFLECVQDMDHENMFWYRQDPGLGLRLIYFSYDVKMKEKGDIPEGYSVSREKKERFSLILESASTNQTSMYLCASRLSGQLYNEQFFGPGTRLTVL.